Listed below are T cell receptor beta chains from one sample, sequenced in a study of identical twins. TCRdb reanalysed the 5' RACE reads using MiXCR and keeps one entry per CDR3 protein. The sample shows 550,000 to 700,000 distinct CDR3 sequences, around 21% of them seen only once. Separately, the same data were catalogued under a study of T cells expressing NK-cell markers.

The sequencing input was PBMCs. Receptor source: a woman aged 18-29 years in good health. Both conserved end residues are part of each CDR3. Fields, in order: D gene, V gene, clone size, J gene, CDR3 protein, CDR3 DNA. D genes are given only for firm matches. The size field is filled for only some rows; it gives once, few, many or a size class.

D: TRBD2
V: TRBV6-2/TRBV6-3
size: many
J: TRBJ2-3
CDR3: CASRRAGVNTDTQYF
DNA: TGTGCCAGCAGACGAGCGGGGGTGAACACAGATACGCAGTATTTT

D: TRBD1
V: TRBV6-1
size: many
J: TRBJ2-3
CDR3: CASRSTGATDTQYF
DNA: TGTGCCAGCCGATCGACAGGGGCCACAGATACGCAGTATTTT

D: TRBD1
V: TRBV7-8
size: NA
J: TRBJ2-2
CDR3: CASSSRDRGRTGELFF
DNA: TGTGCCAGCAGCAGCCGGGACAGGGGGCGAACCGGGGAGCTGTTTTTT

D: NA
V: TRBV6-1
size: NA
J: TRBJ2-1
CDR3: CASSRSGTSYEQFF
DNA: TGTGCCAGCAGTCGGAGCGGGACATCCTATGAGCAGTTCTTC

D: NA
V: TRBV24-1
size: many
J: TRBJ2-7
CDR3: CATSVPGVTYEQYF
DNA: TGTGCCACCAGTGTTCCGGGAGTCACCTACGAGCAGTACTTC

D: NA
V: TRBV5-1
size: NA
J: TRBJ2-1
CDR3: CASSLGAAGSYNEQFF
DNA: TGCGCCAGCAGCTTGGGGGCAGCCGGCTCCTACAATGAGCAGTTCTTC

D: NA
V: TRBV12-3/TRBV12-4
size: NA
J: TRBJ2-2
CDR3: CASSQGRELFF
DNA: TGTGCCAGCAGCCAGGGGCGGGAGCTGTTTTTT

D: TRBD2
V: TRBV12-3/TRBV12-4
size: NA
J: TRBJ2-3
CDR3: CASSRPGTGGPDTQYF
DNA: TGTGCCAGCAGTCGACCAGGGACGGGGGGTCCGGATACGCAGTATTTT

D: NA
V: TRBV27
size: few
J: TRBJ1-1
CDR3: CASSWGGKNTEAFF
DNA: TGTGCCAGCAGTTGGGGGGGAAAGAACACTGAAGCTTTCTTT

D: TRBD1
V: TRBV20-1
size: NA
J: TRBJ2-7
CDR3: CSARDRNGIDREYEQYF
DNA: TGCAGTGCTAGAGATCGGAACGGTATTGACAGGGAATACGAGCAGTACTTC

D: NA
V: TRBV20-1
size: NA
J: TRBJ2-7
CDR3: CSASPLAGWYQQYF
DNA: TGCAGTGCTAGCCCTCTCGCGGGGTGGTACCAGCAGTACTTC

D: TRBD2
V: TRBV10-3
size: NA
J: TRBJ2-3
CDR3: CAIRRAGGSTDTQYF
DNA: TGTGCCATCAGGAGAGCGGGAGGGAGCACAGATACGCAGTATTTT

D: TRBD1
V: TRBV5-1
size: NA
J: TRBJ2-2
CDR3: CASAVDGQGIYGELFF
DNA: TGCGCCAGCGCCGTAGACGGACAGGGGATCTATGGGGAGCTGTTTTTT

D: NA
V: TRBV7-2
size: NA
J: TRBJ2-5
CDR3: CASSLAPGYRETQYF
DNA: TGTGCCAGCAGCTTAGCGCCGGGTTACCGAGAGACCCAGTACTTC

D: NA
V: TRBV6-1
size: NA
J: TRBJ1-3
CDR3: CASHIFSESSGNTIYF
DNA: TGTGCCAGCCACATCTTTTCTGAGAGCTCTGGAAACACCATATATTTT

D: TRBD1
V: TRBV20-1
size: NA
J: TRBJ2-1
CDR3: CSALDQYRGPYNEQFF
DNA: TGCAGTGCTTTAGATCAGTACAGGGGGCCCTACAATGAGCAGTTCTTC

D: TRBD1
V: TRBV27
size: few
J: TRBJ1-5
CDR3: CASSFGQGSNQPQHF
DNA: TGTGCCAGCAGTTTCGGACAGGGCTCCAATCAGCCCCAGCATTTT

D: NA
V: TRBV7-2
size: many
J: TRBJ2-6
CDR3: CASSFAGANVLTF
DNA: TGTGCCAGCAGCTTTGCTGGGGCCAACGTCCTGACTTTC

D: NA
V: TRBV7-7
size: NA
J: TRBJ2-1
CDR3: CASSLVSGSGEQFF
DNA: TGTGCTAGCAGCTTAGTATCAGGGTCGGGTGAGCAGTTCTTC

D: TRBD2
V: TRBV7-9
size: many
J: TRBJ2-1
CDR3: CASSLTSGYAYNEQFF
DNA: TGTGCCAGCAGCTTGACTAGCGGGTATGCCTACAATGAGCAGTTCTTC

D: TRBD1
V: TRBV27
size: NA
J: TRBJ1-6
CDR3: CASSIGTVYNSPLHF
DNA: TGTGCCAGCAGTATCGGGACAGTTTATAATTCACCCCTCCACTTT

D: TRBD1
V: TRBV5-1
size: many
J: TRBJ2-7
CDR3: CASSLERQGSNEQYF
DNA: TGCGCCAGCAGCTTGGAGAGACAGGGATCGAACGAGCAGTACTTC

D: TRBD2
V: TRBV20-1
size: few
J: TRBJ2-2
CDR3: CSATGAGGNTGELFF
DNA: TGCAGTGCTACGGGAGCGGGAGGAAACACCGGGGAGCTGTTTTTT

D: TRBD2
V: TRBV12-3/TRBV12-4
size: few
J: TRBJ2-3
CDR3: CASRTGLAVTDTQYF
DNA: TGTGCCAGCAGAACGGGACTAGCGGTCACAGATACGCAGTATTTT

D: NA
V: TRBV6-1
size: NA
J: TRBJ1-1
CDR3: CASTRQLPGTEAFF
DNA: TGTGCCAGCACCAGACAGCTCCCGGGCACTGAAGCTTTCTTT

D: NA
V: TRBV7-9
size: NA
J: TRBJ1-1
CDR3: CASSFVAGMNTEAFF
DNA: TGTGCCAGCAGCTTTGTCGCAGGGATGAACACTGAAGCTTTCTTT

D: TRBD2
V: TRBV12-3/TRBV12-4
size: many
J: TRBJ2-7
CDR3: CASSSRASGSYEQYF
DNA: TGTGCCAGCAGTTCCCGCGCTAGCGGGAGTTACGAGCAGTACTTC

D: NA
V: TRBV20-1
size: few
J: TRBJ2-5
CDR3: CSANAGAQETQYF
DNA: TGCAGTGCTAACGCGGGGGCCCAAGAGACCCAGTACTTC

D: NA
V: TRBV10-3
size: few
J: TRBJ2-3
CDR3: CAIGSGNTQYF
DNA: TGTGCCATCGGGTCGGGGAATACGCAGTATTTT

D: NA
V: TRBV5-6
size: NA
J: TRBJ1-2
CDR3: CASSEGTFYGYTF
DNA: TGTGCCAGCAGCGAAGGGACTTTCTATGGCTACACCTTC

D: TRBD1
V: TRBV20-1
size: NA
J: TRBJ2-7
CDR3: CSAIRQGYEQYF
DNA: TGCAGTGCTATAAGACAGGGTTACGAGCAGTACTTC

D: NA
V: TRBV27
size: NA
J: TRBJ2-1
CDR3: CASSMTGYNEQFF
DNA: TGTGCCAGCAGTATGACGGGTTACAATGAGCAGTTCTTC

D: NA
V: TRBV4-2
size: few
J: TRBJ1-2
CDR3: CASSQVLRGGYTF
DNA: TGTGCCAGCAGCCAAGTGTTGAGGGGTGGCTACACCTTC

D: NA
V: TRBV7-9
size: NA
J: TRBJ1-5
CDR3: CASSLGGAGNSNQPQHF
DNA: TGTGCCAGCAGCTTAGGGGGGGCAGGGAATAGCAATCAGCCCCAGCATTTT

D: NA
V: TRBV30
size: NA
J: TRBJ1-5
CDR3: CAWSGQRNQPQHF
DNA: TGTGCCTGGAGTGGGCAGCGTAATCAGCCCCAGCATTTT

D: TRBD2
V: TRBV20-1
size: few
J: TRBJ2-3
CDR3: CSPLAGGPNTQYF
DNA: TGCAGCCCCCTAGCGGGGGGACCTAATACGCAGTATTTT